These T cell receptor beta chains were read from a single sample in a study of Ad26.COV2.S vaccination and SARS-CoV-2 variants. Clones were read by immunoSEQ multiplex PCR, and TCRdb kept only the in-frame ones, dropping some. The sample consists of more than 350,000 clones, 75% to 95% of them appearing once. The input for sequencing was peripheral blood, taken in a trial of Ad26.COV2.S vaccine versus placebo. The receptors come from a person between 18 and 59 years old who received the Ad26.COV2.S COVID-19 vaccine or a placebo. Each CDR3 is given with its conserved first and last residue. A D gene is named only where the DNA matches it firmly. Rows may omit the clone size; those that give it use once, few, many or a size class.

>TRBJ1-5|.|TRBD1|TRBV19
CASSPGGMRQPQHF
TGTGCCAGTAGCCCAGGGGGCATGCGGCAGCCCCAGCATTTT
>TRBJ2-7|.|.|TRBV12-1
CASSFAGGWGLEQYF
TGTGCCAGCAGCTTTGCGGGAGGTTGGGGCCTCGAGCAGTACTTC
>TRBJ2-6|.|.|TRBV4-3
CASSQDSTSSGANVLTF
TGCGCCAGCAGCCAAGACAGCACAAGCTCTGGGGCCAACGTCCTGACTTTC
>TRBJ1-1|once|.|TRBV6-5
CASRSTGQYTDWAFF
TGTGCCAGCAGATCAACCGGACAGTACACTGATTGGGCTTTCTTT
>TRBJ2-5|.|TRBD1|TRBV2
CASSRFDRGLRETQYF
TGTGCCAGCAGCAGATTCGACAGGGGGCTGAGAGAGACCCAGTACTTC
>TRBJ2-7|.|.|TRBV5-8
CASSWRGLSSYEQYF
TGTGCCAGCAGCTGGCGAGGGTTATCCTCCTACGAGCAGTACTTC
>TRBJ1-5|.|.|TRBV4-1
CASSEEDWTVSNQPQHF
TGCGCCAGCAGCGAAGAGGATTGGACAGTTAGCAATCAGCCCCAGCATTTT
>TRBJ2-7|.|.|TRBV2
CASSEGTPSWFEQYF
TGTGCCAGCAGTGAGGGTACGCCTAGTTGGTTCGAGCAGTACTTC
>TRBJ1-2|.|.|TRBV30
CAWSVPGLTGGYTF
TGTGCCTGGAGTGTACCCGGACTGACTGGTGGCTACACCTTC
>TRBJ2-7|once|TRBD1|TRBV6-6
CASSYRDRSSYEQYF
TGTGCCAGCAGTTACCGGGACAGGAGCTCCTACGAGCAGTACTTC
>TRBJ2-1|.|.|TRBV11-3
CASSPSSLNEQFF
TGTGCCAGCAGCCCCTCGTCGTTGAATGAGCAGTTCTTC
>TRBJ2-1|.|TRBD2|TRBV5-4
CASSLSSGRYNEQFF
TGTGCCAGCAGCTTGTCCAGCGGGAGATACAATGAGCAGTTCTTC
>TRBJ2-2|.|TRBD2|TRBV7-9
CASSLALAGDGGELFF
TGTGCCAGCAGCTTAGCACTAGCGGGAGATGGCGGGGAGCTGTTTTTT
>TRBJ2-5|.|.|TRBV5-1
CASSEQFRGEETQYF
TGCGCCAGCAGCGAACAATTCAGGGGAGAGGAGACCCAGTACTTC
>TRBJ2-1|.|.|TRBV11-2
CASSPGGSETLHEQFF
TGTGCCAGCAGCCCCGGCGGGTCCGAAACCCTTCATGAGCAGTTCTTC
>TRBJ2-3|.|.|TRBV9
CASSVAVEPDTQYF
TGTGCCAGCAGCGTAGCAGTTGAGCCAGATACGCAGTATTTT
>TRBJ2-4|.|.|TRBV6-5
CASSQGQAKNIQYF
TGTGCCAGCAGCCAAGGACAGGCCAAAAACATTCAGTACTTC
>TRBJ2-2|.|.|TRBV7-9
CASSPTNAPNTGELFF
TGTGCCAGCAGCCCGACTAACGCTCCGAACACCGGGGAGCTGTTTTTT
>TRBJ2-3|.|.|TRBV2
CASSARLARDTQYF
TGTGCCAGCAGTGCACGTCTAGCTAGAGATACGCAGTATTTT
>TRBJ1-3|.|.|TRBV10-3
CATQRQSSGNTIYF
TGTGCCACCCAAAGACAGAGCTCTGGAAACACCATATATTTT
>TRBJ1-2|.|.|TRBV4-3
CASSQTPNPDFYGYTF
TGCGCCAGCAGCCAAACCCCAAATCCAGACTTCTATGGCTACACCTTC
>TRBJ2-1|.|.|TRBV5-5
CASSLRTVLGLALYNEQFF
TGTGCCAGCAGCTTGCGGACAGTGCTAGGACTGGCCCTTTACAATGAGCAGTTCTTC
>TRBJ2-5|.|TRBD2|TRBV6-5
CASSRASGQETQYF
TGTGCCAGCAGTAGGGCTAGCGGCCAAGAGACCCAGTACTTC
>TRBJ1-1|.|.|TRBV6-1
CASSVPPTGGSNTEAFF
TGTGCCAGCAGTGTTCCGCCGACGGGCGGCTCGAACACTGAAGCTTTCTTT
>TRBJ1-2|.|.|TRBV2
CASTNKVGGGGYTF
TGTGCCAGCACTAACAAGGTCGGCGGGGGTGGCTACACCTTC
>TRBJ2-5|.|.|TRBV7-9
CASSLPPNLQETQYF
TGTGCCAGCAGCTTACCGCCAAACCTCCAAGAGACCCAGTACTTC
>TRBJ2-7|.|.|TRBV10-2
CASSDPGTTYEQYF
TGCGCCAGCAGTGATCCCGGGACAACCTACGAGCAGTACTTC
>TRBJ1-1|.|.|TRBV7-2
CASSTGWGMGTEAFF
TGTGCCAGCAGCACCGGTTGGGGAATGGGCACTGAAGCTTTCTTT
>TRBJ1-2|.|.|TRBV5-1
CASSYRTDASAYGYTF
TGCGCCAGCAGCTATCGGACCGATGCCTCCGCCTATGGCTACACCTTC
>TRBJ2-2|.|TRBD2|TRBV6-6
CASSLSTSGRAGTGELFF
TGTGCCAGCAGTCTTTCGACTAGCGGGAGGGCCGGTACCGGGGAGCTGTTTTTT
>TRBJ2-2|.|.|TRBV2
CASKTGNTGELFF
TGTGCCAGCAAGACAGGGAACACCGGGGAGCTGTTTTTT
>TRBJ1-4|once|.|TRBV19
CASSWKAGSTNEKLFF
TGTGCCAGTAGTTGGAAGGCAGGCTCAACTAATGAAAAACTGTTTTTT